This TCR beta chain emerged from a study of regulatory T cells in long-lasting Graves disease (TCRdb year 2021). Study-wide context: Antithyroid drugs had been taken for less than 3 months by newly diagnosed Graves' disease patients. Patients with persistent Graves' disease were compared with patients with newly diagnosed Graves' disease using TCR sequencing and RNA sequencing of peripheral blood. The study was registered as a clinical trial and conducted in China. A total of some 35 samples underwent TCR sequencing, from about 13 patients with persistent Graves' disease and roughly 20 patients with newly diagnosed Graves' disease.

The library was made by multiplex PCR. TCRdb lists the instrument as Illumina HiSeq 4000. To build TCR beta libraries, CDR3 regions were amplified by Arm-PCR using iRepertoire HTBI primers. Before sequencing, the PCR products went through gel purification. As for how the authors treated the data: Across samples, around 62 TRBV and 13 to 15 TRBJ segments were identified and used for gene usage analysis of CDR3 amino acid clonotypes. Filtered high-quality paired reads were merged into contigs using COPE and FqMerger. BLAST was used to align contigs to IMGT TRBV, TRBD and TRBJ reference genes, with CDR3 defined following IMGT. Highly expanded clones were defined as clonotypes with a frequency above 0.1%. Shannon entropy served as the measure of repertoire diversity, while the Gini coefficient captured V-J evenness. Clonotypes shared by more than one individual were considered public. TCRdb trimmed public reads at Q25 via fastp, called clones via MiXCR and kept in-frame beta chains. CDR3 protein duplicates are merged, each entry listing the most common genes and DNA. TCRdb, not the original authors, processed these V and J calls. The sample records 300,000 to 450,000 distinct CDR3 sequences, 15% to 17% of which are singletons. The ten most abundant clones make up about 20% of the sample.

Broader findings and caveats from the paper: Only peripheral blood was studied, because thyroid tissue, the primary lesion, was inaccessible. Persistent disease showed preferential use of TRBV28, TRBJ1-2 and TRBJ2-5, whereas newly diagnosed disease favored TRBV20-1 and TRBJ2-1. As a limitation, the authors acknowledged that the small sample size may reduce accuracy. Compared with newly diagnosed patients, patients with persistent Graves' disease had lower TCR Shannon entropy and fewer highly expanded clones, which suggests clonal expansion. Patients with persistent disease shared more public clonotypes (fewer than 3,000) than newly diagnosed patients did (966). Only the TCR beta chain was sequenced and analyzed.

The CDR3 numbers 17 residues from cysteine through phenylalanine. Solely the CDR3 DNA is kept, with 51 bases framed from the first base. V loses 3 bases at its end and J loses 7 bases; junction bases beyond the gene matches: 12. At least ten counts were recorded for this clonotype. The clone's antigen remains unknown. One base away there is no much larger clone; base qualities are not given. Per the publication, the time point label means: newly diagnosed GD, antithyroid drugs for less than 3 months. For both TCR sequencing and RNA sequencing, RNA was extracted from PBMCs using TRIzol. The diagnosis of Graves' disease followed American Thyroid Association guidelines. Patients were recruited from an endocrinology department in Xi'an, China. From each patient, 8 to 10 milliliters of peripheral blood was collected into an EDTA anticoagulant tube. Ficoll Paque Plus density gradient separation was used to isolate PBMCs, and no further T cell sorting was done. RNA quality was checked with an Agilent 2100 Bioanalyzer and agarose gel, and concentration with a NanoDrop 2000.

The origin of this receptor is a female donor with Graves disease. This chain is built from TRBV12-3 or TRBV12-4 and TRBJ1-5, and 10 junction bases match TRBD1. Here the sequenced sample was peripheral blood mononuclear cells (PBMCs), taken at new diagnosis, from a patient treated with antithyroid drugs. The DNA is TGTGCCAGCAGTTTGGGGAGGACAGGGGGATTGTGGCAGCCCCAGCATTTT. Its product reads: CASSLGRTGGLWQPQHF.